Listed below are T cell receptor beta chains from one sample, sequenced in a study of T cell clonotyping in hematopoietic cell transplantation. Assay used: immunoSEQ multiplex PCR; TCRdb lists only in-frame clones, some missing. The repertoire consists of more than 40,000 clones, with 75% to 90% occurring once and the leading ten covering around 3%. The specimen comprised peripheral blood mononuclear cells, sampled before stem cell transplant. The source is a man aged 55 to 70 with acute myeloid leukemia. Some clones in this sample may be carry-over from other donors' samples. The CDR3 runs from the conserved cysteine through the conserved F or W. Clone sizes are given selectively: once, few, many, or a class where the clone is expanded.

clone_size v_call cdr3_aa
- TRBV5-1 CASSSSGGASYNEQFF
- TRBV6-1 CASSFGQGVGEQFF
- TRBV27 CASSPRPWTGRGQETQYF
few TRBV9 CASSPRDSSYEQYF
- TRBV30 CAWSVAGRAVQGADTQYF
- TRBV30 CAWSSGLNQPQHF
- TRBV5-1 CASSLIVQGSYEQYF
- TRBV30 CACELAGGGAGELFF
- TRBV5-1 CASSSYTDTQYF
- TRBV6-1 CASSDIGGGNQPQHF
- TRBV5-4 CASSQTQTGELFF
- TRBV29-1 CSVLTTRSGNEQFF
- TRBV14 CASSQVDLRGRPQETQYF
- TRBV5-1 CASSFLPNTDTQYF
- TRBV28 CASRPGQTYEQYF
- TRBV5-4 CASSRMTGDSGNTIYF
- TRBV7-2 CASSWQGYTEAFF
- TRBV4-3 CASSQEVLGGVQETQYF
- TRBV6-5 CASSYSGNSNQPQHF
- TRBV7-3 CASSLGSGGGDEQFF
- TRBV30 CAWSVMGDTNIQYF
once TRBV11-2 CASSLGLSMNTEAFF
few TRBV16 CASSQSPDRVFGNYGYTF
- TRBV11-2 CASSLIGSRGEQFF
once TRBV28 CASSKTPRSYEQYF
- TRBV6-6 CASLVGSYEKLFF
- TRBV2 CASTPGPDTQYF
- TRBV28 CASRPDLPISPLHF
- TRBV2 CASRRTAFSYEQYF
- TRBV7-2 CASSLGTSGGTDTQYF
few TRBV20-1 CSATFREAFF
- TRBV14 CASSELAGGPGDTQYF
- TRBV7-9 CASSLPSAGSYEQYF
- TRBV19 CASSVQQGQPQHF
- TRBV2 CASRTVGYQETQYF
- TRBV11-1 CASVRDTHGNTIYF
- TRBV2 CAFGGGLPLAEQYF
- TRBV6-5 CASSYSGQRFYEQYF
- TRBV30 CAWRAARRANSYEQYF
- TRBV2 CASKRDGSGGELFF
once TRBV6-5 CASRGYGNQPQHF
- TRBV11-2 CASSWRPSNTGELFF
- TRBV28 CASSLEQDLGIQYF
- TRBV28 CASSSPPGQGDSETQYF
- TRBV28 CASRPTGTGLRDTQYF
few TRBV9 CASSGGHYSNQPQHF
- TRBV2 CASSGNGNTIYF
- TRBV13 CASSFGDRQPQHF
once TRBV6-1 CASRIDRVSTEAFF
- TRBV27 CASRLAGVHEQYF
few TRBV19 CASSPRDRGPGYTF
- TRBV18 CASSEGTGAKTQYF
once TRBV14 CASSQEAGFNNSPLHF
- TRBV29-1 CSVHKAGQGNTEAFF
- TRBV29-1 CSVEESGANVLTF